This T cell receptor (beta chain) appears in the sequencing data of a study of blood T cell repertoires in COVID-19. Libraries were prepared by immunoSEQ multiplex PCR; TCRdb keeps only in-frame clonotypes and omits some of them. The sample carries about 73,000 clones, approximately 92% recorded once. The CDR3 extends over 15 amino acids. The germline CDR1 and CDR2 sequences are KGHSH and LQKENI. After removal of 3 bases from V and 3 bases from J, the junction contained 4 bases not matched to a gene. Sequencing was performed on peripheral blood. This chain uses TRBV18 with TRBJ2-5; the match to TRBD1 covers 10 bases. The clonotype comes from a man aged 80 or over with acute or convalescent COVID-19. CDR3 in DNA: TGTGCCAGCTCACCTCGGACAGGGGGGGAAGAGACCCAGTACTTC. Amino acids: CASSPRTGGEETQYF. Complete variable domain (other parts from reference TRBV18 and TRBJ2-5): NAGVMQNPRHLVRRRGQEARLRCSPMKGHSHVYWYRQLPEEGLKFMVYLQKENIIDESGMPKERFSAEFPKEGPSILRIQQVVRGDSAAYFCASSPRTGGEETQYFGPGTRLLVL.